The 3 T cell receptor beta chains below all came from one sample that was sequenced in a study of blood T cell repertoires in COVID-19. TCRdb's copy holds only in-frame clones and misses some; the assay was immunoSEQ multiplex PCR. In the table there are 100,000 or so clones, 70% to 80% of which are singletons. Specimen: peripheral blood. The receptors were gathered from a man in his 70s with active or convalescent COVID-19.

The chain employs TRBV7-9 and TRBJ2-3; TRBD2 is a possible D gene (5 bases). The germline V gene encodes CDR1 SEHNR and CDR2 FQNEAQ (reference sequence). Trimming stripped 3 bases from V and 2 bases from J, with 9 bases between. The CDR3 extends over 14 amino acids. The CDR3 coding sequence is TGTGCCAGCAGCTTCGAACTAGACACAGATACGCAGTATTTT. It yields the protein CASSFELDTDTQYF.

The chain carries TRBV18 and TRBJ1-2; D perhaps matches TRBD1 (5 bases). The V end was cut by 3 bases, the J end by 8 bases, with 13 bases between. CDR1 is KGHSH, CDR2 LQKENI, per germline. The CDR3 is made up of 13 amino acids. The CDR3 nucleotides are TGTGCCAGCTCACCGTCGGGGGGAAAGGGCTACACCTTC. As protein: CASSPSGGKGYTF. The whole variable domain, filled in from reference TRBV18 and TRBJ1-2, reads NAGVMQNPRHLVRRRGQEARLRCSPMKGHSHVYWYRQLPEEGLKFMVYLQKENIIDESGMPKERFSAEFPKEGPSILRIQQVVRGDSAAYFCASSPSGGKGYTFGSGTRLTVV.

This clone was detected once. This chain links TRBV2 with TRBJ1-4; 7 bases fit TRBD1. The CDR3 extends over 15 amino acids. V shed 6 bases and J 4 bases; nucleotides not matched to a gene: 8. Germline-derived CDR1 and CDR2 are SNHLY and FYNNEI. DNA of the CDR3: TGTGCCAGCAGGGACCCGACAGGGATTAATGAAAAACTGTTTTTT. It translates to CASRDPTGINEKLFF.